The rows below give T cell receptor beta chains drawn from one sample of a study of blood T cell repertoires in COVID-19. Clones were sequenced by immunoSEQ multiplex PCR, and TCRdb holds only the in-frame ones, with some missing. Of about 150,000 clones listed, roughly 81% are singletons. What was sequenced was PBMCs or T cells enriched from blood (not recorded which). These receptors were taken from a woman aged 45 to 65 with acute COVID-19. CDR3s include the opening cysteine and the closing phenylalanine or tryptophan. D genes are given only for firm matches. Some rows have no size entry. The others give once, few or many, or a class for an expanded clone.

>TRBD1|TRBJ2-5|TRBV27|few
TGTGCCAGCAGTTTTTTCCCAGACCGGACAGGGCGGGAGACCCAGTACTTC
CASSFFPDRTGRETQYF
>.|TRBJ1-3|TRBV6-6|.
TGTGCCGCCTTCGGGGGAACTGGAAACACCATATATTTT
CAAFGGTGNTIYF
>.|TRBJ2-3|TRBV27|.
TGTGCCAGCAGCTCTCTCGCAGATACGCAGTATTTT
CASSSLADTQYF
>TRBD1|TRBJ1-2|TRBV12-3/TRBV12-4|.
TGTGCCAGCAGTGACAGGGGCATCTATGGCTACACCTTC
CASSDRGIYGYTF
>TRBD1|TRBJ1-5|TRBV27|.
TGTGCCAGCAGTCTGGGACAGTTGGATAGCAATCAGCCCCAGCATTTT
CASSLGQLDSNQPQHF
>TRBD1|TRBJ1-2|TRBV7-2|.
TGTGCCAGCAGCAGACAGGGGGCGGTCTATGGCTACACCTTC
CASSRQGAVYGYTF
>TRBD2|TRBJ2-3|TRBV14|.
TGTGCCAGCAGGCTAGCGGGGGGCACAGATACGCAGTATTTT
CASRLAGGTDTQYF
>.|TRBJ2-7|TRBV5-1|once
TGCGCCAGCAGCCAGGGGTCCGACGAGCAGTACTTC
CASSQGSDEQYF
>.|TRBJ2-6|TRBV29-1|.
TGCAGCGTAGCGGCCTCTGGGGCCAACGTCCTGACTTTC
CSVAASGANVLTF
>.|TRBJ2-7|TRBV28|.
TGTGCCAGCAGTCCCCCGGCAGGGCTCTCCTACGAGCAGTACTTC
CASSPPAGLSYEQYF
>.|TRBJ2-1|TRBV14|many
TGTGCCAGCAGCCCAGGAACTAGCATATCACATGAGCAGTTCTTC
CASSPGTSISHEQFF
>.|TRBJ1-1|TRBV7-8|.
TGTGCCAGCAGCTTAGAACCGCAGGTCGGCGCTGAAGCTTTCTTT
CASSLEPQVGAEAFF
>TRBD2|TRBJ2-3|TRBV5-4|.
TGTGCCAGCAGCTTGCGACTAGCGGGTAGCACAGATACGCAGTATTTT
CASSLRLAGSTDTQYF
>TRBD2|TRBJ2-7|TRBV11-3|many
TGTGCCAGCAGCCCTTGGACTAGCGCCCGCTCCTACGAGCAGTACTTC
CASSPWTSARSYEQYF
>TRBD1|TRBJ1-4|TRBV2|.
TGTGCCAGCAGGAGGACAGGGGTTAATGAAAAACTGTTTTTT
CASRRTGVNEKLFF
>TRBD2|TRBJ2-7|TRBV4-3|once
TGCGCCAGCAGCCAAGGGGGCCTAGCGGGGGACTACGAGCAGTACTTC
CASSQGGLAGDYEQYF
>.|TRBJ1-3|TRBV30|.
TGTGCCTGGAGTGTTGGAGGGGCCTCTGGAAACACCATATATTTT
CAWSVGGASGNTIYF
>.|TRBJ2-7|TRBV30|.
TGTGCCTGGATTGCGAAACAGAGCTCCTACGAGCAGTACTTC
CAWIAKQSSYEQYF
>.|TRBJ2-3|TRBV5-1|.
TGCGCCAGCAGCTTGTCGGACTTCACAGATACGCAGTATTTT
CASSLSDFTDTQYF
>.|TRBJ1-5|TRBV2|few
TGTGCCAGCAGTGCGCCGACAAATAGCAATCAGCCCCAGCATTTT
CASSAPTNSNQPQHF
>.|TRBJ2-7|TRBV2|.
TGTGCCAGCGGGCCGATTTCCTACGAGCAGTACTTC
CASGPISYEQYF
>.|TRBJ1-1|TRBV7-2|once
TGTGCCAGCAGCTTTCAGGGTATCATGAACACTGAAGCTTTCTTT
CASSFQGIMNTEAFF
>.|TRBJ1-2|TRBV28|.
TGTGCCAGCAGAGACAGTATCTATGGCTACACCTTC
CASRDSIYGYTF
>TRBD2|TRBJ2-1|TRBV4-3|.
TGCGCCAGCAGTCGACTAGCGGAGTCCTACAATGAGCAGTTCTTC
CASSRLAESYNEQFF
>TRBD2|TRBJ2-3|TRBV5-4|.
TGTGCCAGCAGCACCTTCTTTGGGGAGGGCCACACAGATACGCAGTATTTT
CASSTFFGEGHTDTQYF
>.|TRBJ1-1|TRBV18|.
TGTGCCAGCGAGGACACTGAAGCTTTCTTT
CASEDTEAFF
>TRBD1|TRBJ1-1|TRBV7-9|.
TGTGCCAGCAATGGACAGGAGCACACTGAAGCTTTCTTT
CASNGQEHTEAFF
>TRBD2|TRBJ2-3|TRBV7-9|.
TGTGCCAGCAGCCTAGGACTAGCGGGAGGAAGAGATACGCAGTATTTT
CASSLGLAGGRDTQYF
>TRBD2|TRBJ2-2|TRBV3-1/TRBV3-2|.
TGTGCCAGCAGCCGCCACAGCGGGATAGGGGAGCTGTTTTTT
CASSRHSGIGELFF
>.|TRBJ1-1|TRBV27|.
TGTGCCAGCAGTGCTTCAACAGTAAACACTGAAGCTTTCTTT
CASSASTVNTEAFF
>.|TRBJ2-3|TRBV11-1|.
TGTGCCAGCAGCTATACGGAGAGCACAGATACGCAGTATTTT
CASSYTESTDTQYF